The next 18 T cell receptor beta chains were all read from a single sample in a study of cytomegalovirus exposure and HLA in healthy donors. Use of 60 Vbeta and 13 Jbeta primers characterized the PCR. Here immunoSEQ multiplex PCR was the method, and the copy in TCRdb shows in-frame clones only, minus some. Found here are about 140,000 clones, about two thirds of them singletons; the top ten hold over 2%. The sequencing sample was made of PBMCs. Receptors originate from a man between 35 and 55 years old in good health and CMV-seronegative.

The genes are TRBV6-1 and TRBJ1-4, with D unresolved. The V gene lost 7 bases and the J gene lost 8 bases, with 14 bases spanning the gap. The CDR3 loop spans 13 amino acids. Germline-derived CDR1 and CDR2 are MNHNS and SASEGT. CDR3 sequence: CASIGDGGEKLFF. The DNA for the CDR3 is TGTGCCAGCATTGGTGACGGAGGAGAAAAACTGTTTTTT.

This clone occurred a few times. V gene TRBV30 combines with J gene TRBJ2-7, with 11 positions matching TRBD1. V shed 5 bases, J shed 7 bases, and the junction held 13 bases outside the gene matches. CDR3 length: 15 amino acids. The germline gives CDR1 GTSNPN, CDR2 SVGIG (reference sequence). For the CDR3, the DNA is TGTGCCTGGTCTGGGACAGGGGGGGCATTGGGTGAGCAGTACTTC. As protein: CAWSGTGGALGEQYF.

This clone was seen a few times. The chain carries TRBV27 and TRBJ1-1; D remains unclear. V lost 3 bases and J 0 bases, leaving 5 bases between the germline ends. The CDR3 loop spans 13 amino acids. Germline assignment: CDR1 MNHEY and CDR2 SMNVEV (reference sequence). CDR3 in amino acids: CASSLSLNTEAFF. CDR3 coding DNA: TGTGCCAGCAGTTTGAGTCTGAACACTGAAGCTTTCTTT.

The V and J genes are TRBV2 and TRBJ1-1; D is possibly TRBD1 (6 bases). Trimming took 4 bases from V and 5 from J, leaving 14 bases between them. Germline-derived CDR1 and CDR2 are SNHLY and FYNNEI. The CDR3 runs to 14 residues. CDR3 sequence (DNA): TGTGCCAGCAGTGTCCAGGGGAGAGGTACTGAAGCTTTCTTT. Translated, it gives CASSVQGRGTEAFF.

This sequence joins TRBV9 and TRBJ2-1, with D possibly matching TRBD2 (6 bases). This CDR3 region has 14 residues. Deletions cut 4 bases from V and 8 bases from J, with 16 bases between. Germline CDR1 is SGDLS and CDR2 is YYNGEE. CDR3 DNA sequence: TGTGCCAGCAGCCTCTGGTCGGGGGTCGATGAGCAGTTCTTC. Residues: CASSLWSGVDEQFF.

This rearrangement joins TRBV7-9 to TRBJ2-5; maybe TRBD2 (6 bases). The DNA end is more similar to TRBJ2-7, so the J call may be wrong. Germline assignment: CDR1 SEHNR and CDR2 FQNEAQ (reference sequence). This CDR3 is 18 amino acids long. The CDR3 here is CASRSGEVWPADSYEQYF. As DNA, the CDR3 is TGTGCCAGCAGGTCCGGGGAGGTCTGGCCAGCGGACTCCTACGAGCAGTACTTC.

The genes are TRBV19 and TRBJ1-2; 7 positions agree with TRBD1. CDR1 and CDR2 (germline): LNHDA, SQIVND (reference sequence). Unmatched junction bases numbered 12, after V lost 8 bases and J lost 6 bases. This CDR3 is 14 amino acids long. The CDR3 DNA reads as TGTGCCAGTCTGTCCCGGGACAGCCCCCATGGCTACACCTTC. Translated: CASLSRDSPHGYTF.

The V and J genes are TRBV2 and TRBJ1-4; D gene unclear. Trimming left V 2 bases short and J 4 bases short, with 8 bases between. The CDR3 totals 14 residues. CDR1 SNHLY and CDR2 FYNNEI come from the germline V gene. The CDR3 region has the DNA TGTGCCAGCAGTGAACAGACAAATAATGAAAAACTGTTTTTT. This gives the protein CASSEQTNNEKLFF.

The chain uses TRBV27 and TRBJ1-1, with D possibly TRBD1 on 6 matching bases. The length of the CDR3 is 12 residues. CDR1 MNHEY and CDR2 SMNVEV come from the germline V gene (reference sequence). Between the trimmed V and J ends, which lost 9 bases and 6 bases, there was a span of 14 bases. CDR3 sequence (DNA): TGTGCCAGTTCCAGGGGCGGCCCTGAAGCTTTCTTT. The encoded protein is CASSRGGPEAFF.

This clone is a singleton in its sample. CDR3 region: CASSVAPVGTGVAYGYTF. The CDR3 nucleotides read TGTGCCAGCAGCGTAGCCCCGGTGGGGACAGGGGTTGCCTATGGCTACACCTTC. The rearrangement uses TRBV9 and TRBJ1-2; 10 nucleotides agree with TRBD1. Germline CDR1 reads SGDLS; CDR2 reads YYNGEE. V lost 0 bases, J lost 4 bases, and 12 bases stayed unmatched. The CDR3 has 18 residues.

This clone was seen a few times. This rearrangement joins TRBV20-1 to TRBJ2-7, with a tentative D call TRBD1 (6 bases). Germline values: CDR1 DFQATT, CDR2 SNEGSKA (reference sequence). Trimming took off 3 bases at V and 6 bases at J, with 9 bases between the two ends. The CDR3 extends over 11 amino acids. CDR3 sequence (DNA): TGCAGTGCTAGCAGGGGCAGCGAGCAGTACTTC. It codes for CSASRGSEQYF.

This clone was seen a single time. This chain joins TRBV7-3 and TRBJ2-3; 11 positions match TRBD2. V trimming: 3 bases; J trimming: 6 bases; junction bases outside the gene matches: 5. In germline, CDR1 is SGHTA, CDR2 FQGTGA. The CDR3 loop spans 15 amino acids. CDR3 nucleotides: TGTGCCAGCAGCTTTCTAGCGGGGGGAGCGGATACGCAGTATTTT. Translating gives CASSFLAGGADTQYF.

The sample holds a few counts of this clone. The V and J genes are TRBV7-2 and TRBJ2-3; 9 nucleotides line up with TRBD1. Germline lookup yields CDR1 SGHTA and CDR2 FQGNSA. V gave up 1 base and J gave up 6 bases; unmatched junction bases: 5. CDR3 size: 15 residues. The CDR3 DNA follows: TGTGCCAGCAGCTTAGGTACAGGGGGCTGGGATACGCAGTATTTT. Translating it yields CASSLGTGGWDTQYF.

This clone has just a few counts. V is TRBV5-1 and J is TRBJ2-7; possibly TRBD1 for D (5 bases). V lost 4 bases and J 0 bases, leaving 14 bases between the germline ends. Per germline, CDR1 SGHRS and CDR2 YFSETQ. The CDR3 totals 15 residues. CDR3 DNA: TGCGCCAGCAGCCTATACAGGAGTAGCTCCTACGAGCAGTACTTC. Its protein is CASSLYRSSSYEQYF.

This clone was observed a handful of times. The gene calls are TRBV10-1 and TRBJ2-7, with 7 nucleotides matching TRBD2. CDR3 size: 13 residues. Trimming cost V 4 bases and J 6 bases; bases outside gene matches: 6. Germline V gene lookup returns CDR1 WNHNN and CDR2 SYGVQD (reference sequence). The CDR3 DNA follows: TGCGCCAGCAGTGCCAGCGGGATCCCCGAGCAGTACTTC. Its protein product is CASSASGIPEQYF.

This clone has just one count. The CDR3 nucleotides read TGTGCCAGCAGCTTAGGGATTGAAACCAGAGGGCAGCCCCAGCATTTT. It encodes CASSLGIETRGQPQHF. V usage is TRBV7-8 and J usage is TRBJ1-5; D gene unclear. The germline CDR1 and CDR2 sequences are SGHVS and FQNEAQ. V was trimmed by 1 base and J by 7 bases, leaving 17 bases between them. The CDR3 covers 16 residues.

This chain joins TRBV10-3 and TRBJ2-7; tentative D call: TRBD2 (5 bases). This CDR3 is built from 14 residues. Germline V gives CDR1 ENHRY, CDR2 SYGVKD. V gave up 10 bases and J gave up 2 bases, with 18 bases separating them. The CDR3: CATESDYSTYEQYF. CDR3 nucleotide sequence: TGTGCCACGGAATCCGACTACTCAACCTACGAGCAGTACTTC.

This clone showed up just once. The chain joins TRBV10-1 to TRBJ1-2; perhaps TRBD1 as D (6 bases). Germline V CDR1 and CDR2: WNHNN, SYGVQD (reference sequence). Trimming shortened V by 4 bases and J by 4 bases, and 13 bases separated the two germline ends. This CDR3 spans 14 amino acids. The CDR3 DNA sequence: TGCGCCAGCAGTGGGGGGGGCGTAAGCTATGGCTACACCTTC. It codes for CASSGGGVSYGYTF.